The clone carrying this T cell receptor beta chain came up a few times. Clones were read by immunoSEQ multiplex PCR, and TCRdb kept only the in-frame ones, dropping some. The sample yields 250,000 to 350,000 clones, 70% to 90% seen once. This sample is drawn from a study of blood T cell repertoires in COVID-19. Those enrolled, adults aged roughly 18 to 90 years, came from about two dozen US areas. Recovered Cohort 3 donors showed two negative PCRs, clearance, or symptom resolution. V lost 3 bases, J lost 0 bases, and 14 bases lay in between. This CDR3 has 16 amino acids. CDR1 MDHEN and CDR2 SYDVKM come from the germline V gene.

This clonotype originated in a woman between 25 and 40 years old who had recovered from COVID-19. Specimen: PBMCs or T cells enriched from blood (not recorded which). V usage is TRBV28 and J usage is TRBJ1-1, with D possibly matching TRBD1 (6 bases). CDR3 nucleotide sequence: TGTGCCAGCAGTTTCTTTGGCAGGGGAATGAACACTGAAGCTTTCTTT. Translated, it gives CASSFFGRGMNTEAFF.